This entry lists 30 T cell receptor beta chains sequenced from one sample in a study of T cell responses to AZD1222 COVID-19 vaccine. Only in-frame clones appear in the TCRdb table, and some are missing; sequencing was by immunoSEQ multiplex PCR. The data contain about 93,000 clones, nearly 90% of them singletons. Sequences were derived from peripheral blood, sampled on day 0 of MenACWY control vaccination. Every receptor here comes from an adult in good health.

The chain employs TRBV7-2 and TRBJ1-1, with 8 bases that match TRBD1. The germline V gene has CDR1 SGHTA and CDR2 FQGNSA. There are 15 residues in the CDR3. The ends lost 4 bases at V and 5 bases at J; junction bases unmatched: 9. The CDR3 sequence is CASSWAGGARTEAFF. The CDR3 bases are TGTGCCAGCAGCTGGGCAGGGGGCGCAAGGACTGAAGCTTTCTTT.

This chain uses TRBV6-2 or TRBV6-3 with TRBJ2-3, with a weak D call TRBD2 (6 bases). Germline lookup yields CDR1 MNHEY and CDR2 SVGEGT. CDR3 length equals 14 residues. V dropped 5 bases and J dropped 2 bases, with 11 bases sitting between them. This CDR3 is CASSNRDFTDTQYF. The CDR3 DNA reads as TGTGCCAGCAGTAACCGGGACTTCACAGATACGCAGTATTTT.

This chain links TRBV5-1 with TRBJ2-5, with 9 bases aligning to TRBD2. This CDR3 is 15 amino acids long. The ends lost 0 bases at V and 5 bases at J; junction bases unmatched: 5. The germline V gene encodes CDR1 SGHRS and CDR2 YFSETQ. CDR3 nucleotide sequence: TGCGCCAGCAGCTTGGACGGGACTAGCACGGAGACCCAGTACTTC. Its translation: CASSLDGTSTETQYF.

The J gene is TRBJ1-3, the V gene TRBV3-1 (or the pseudogene TRBV3-2), with D unclear. Germline lookup yields CDR1 LGHDT and CDR2 YNNKEL (reference sequence). Trimming took 1 base from V and 4 from J, leaving 8 bases between them. The length of the CDR3 is 14 residues. CDR3 protein: CASSQGGGGNTIYF. The CDR3 nucleotides are TGTGCCAGCAGCCAAGGGGGTGGCGGAAACACCATATATTTT.

The chain has TRBV2 and TRBJ1-5, with TRBD1 as a possible D gene (6 bases). The V gene lost 3 bases and the J gene lost 0 bases, with 9 bases spanning the gap. Germline CDR1 is SNHLY and CDR2 is FYNNEI. The CDR3 is made up of 15 amino acids. The CDR3 sequence: CASSEARGSNQPQHF. CDR3 bases: TGTGCCAGCAGTGAGGCCAGGGGTAGCAATCAGCCCCAGCATTTT. Drawing the rest from reference TRBV2 and TRBJ1-5, the complete variable domain is EPEVTQTPSHQVTQMGQEVILRCVPISNHLYFYWYRQILGQKVEFLVSFYNNEISEKSEIFDDQFSVERPDGSNFTLKIRSTKLEDSAMYFCASSEARGSNQPQHFGDGTRLSIL.

This sequence joins TRBV9 and TRBJ2-1; a weak D match, TRBD2 (5 bases). Trimming took off 4 bases at V and 7 bases at J, with 12 bases between the two ends. This CDR3 spans 13 amino acids. Germline CDR1 is SGDLS and CDR2 is YYNGEE. CDR3 sequence: CASSPPSGNEQFF. Here the CDR3 DNA reads TGTGCCAGCAGCCCCCCATCGGGGAATGAGCAGTTCTTC. The whole variable domain, filled in from reference TRBV9 and TRBJ2-1, reads DSGVTQTPKHLITATGQRVTLRCSPRSGDLSVYWYQQSLDQGLQFLIQYYNGEERAKGNILERFSAQQFPDLHSELNLSSLELGDSALYFCASSPPSGNEQFFGPGTRLTVL.

J is TRBJ1-2 and V is TRBV19, with 10 bases aligning to TRBD1. The CDR3 covers 17 residues. The trim removed 4 bases at V and 4 bases at J, leaving 12 bases unmatched. Germline CDR1 LNHDA, CDR2 SQIVND (reference sequence). The CDR3 bases are TGTGCCAGTAGTAAAAAAAGCCCGGGACAGGGGACCTATGGCTACACCTTC. Encoded protein: CASSKKSPGQGTYGYTF.

The V call is TRBV5-6, the J call TRBJ2-3; D may be TRBD1 (6 bases). The length of the CDR3 is 16 residues. V was cut by 2 bases and J by 2 bases, with 15 bases left in between. The germline gives CDR1 SGHDT, CDR2 YYEEEE. CDR3 residues: CASSLGAGTNTDTQYF. The CDR3 nucleotides are TGTGCCAGCAGCTTAGGTGCAGGGACAAACACAGATACGCAGTATTTT. The complete variable domain, with remaining parts taken from reference TRBV5-6 and TRBJ2-3, reads DAGVTQSPTHLIKTRGQQVTLRCSPKSGHDTVSWYQQALGQGPQFIFQYYEEEERQRGNFPDRFSGHQFPNYSSELNVNALLLGDSALYLCASSLGAGTNTDTQYFGPGTRLTVL.

The genes are TRBV4-2 and TRBJ2-3; 15 bases align to TRBD2. The CDR3 runs 17 residues. V shed 2 bases, J shed 3 bases, and the junction held 3 bases outside the gene matches. CDR1 is LGHNA and CDR2 is YNFKEQ in the germline V gene. In nucleotides, the CDR3 is TGTGCCAGCAGCCAAATTGGACTAGCGGGGGGGACAGATACGCAGTATTTT. Protein sequence: CASSQIGLAGGTDTQYF.

The chain has TRBV19 and TRBJ1-5; D gene uncertain. The V and J ends lost 3 bases and 1 base respectively, with 10 bases between them. Germline-derived CDR1 and CDR2 are LNHDA and SQIVND (reference sequence). The CDR3 sequence is 15 residues long. The CDR3 protein is CASSIPGPSNQPQHF. CDR3 DNA sequence: TGTGCCAGTAGTATCCCCGGGCCCAGCAATCAGCCCCAGCATTTT.

This clone appeared a few times. The rearrangement joins TRBV7-7 to TRBJ1-5, with D unresolved. The germline V gene encodes CDR1 SSHAT and CDR2 FNYEAQ (reference sequence). Trimming removed 1 base from V and 0 bases from J, with 7 bases in between. CDR3 length equals 15 residues. The CDR3 protein is CASSLGCNSNQPQHF. CDR3 bases: TGTGCCAGCAGCTTAGGTTGTAATAGCAATCAGCCCCAGCATTTT. Looking up the rest from reference TRBV7-7 and TRBJ1-5 gives the full variable domain: GAGVSQSPRYKVTKRGQDVTLRCDPISSHATLYWYQQALGQGPEFLTYFNYEAQPDKSGLPSDRFSAERPEGSISTLTIQRTEQRDSAMYRCASSLGCNSNQPQHFGDGTRLSIL.

Concerning this clone itself: The sample carries other DNA sequences with the same CDR3. The chain carries TRBV28 and TRBJ1-2, with 7 nucleotides matching TRBD1. CDR1 and CDR2 (germline): MDHEN, SYDVKM. Unmatched junction bases numbered 0, after V lost 3 bases and J lost 5 bases. This CDR3 comprises 12 residues. CDR3 DNA: TGTGCCAGCAGTTTGACAGGGTATGGCTACACCTTC. The encoded protein is CASSLTGYGYTF.

Only one count was recorded for this clone. V gene TRBV7-3 combines with J gene TRBJ2-3, with 8 positions matching TRBD2. Unmatched junction bases numbered 12, after V lost 6 bases and J lost 4 bases. The CDR3 is 16 residues long. CDR1 and CDR2 (germline): SGHTA, FQGTGA. CDR3 sequence: CASSPNVGGAPDTQYF. Here the CDR3 DNA reads TGTGCCAGCAGTCCTAATGTCGGGGGGGCCCCAGATACGCAGTATTTT.

The chain couples TRBV24-1 to TRBJ2-7, with TRBD2 as a possible D gene (5 bases). Trimming pared 10 bases from V and 0 bases from J, leaving 12 bases between. The germline CDR1 and CDR2 sequences are KGHDR and SFDVKD. This CDR3 has 13 amino acids. The CDR3 spells CATPTRDSYEQYF. In DNA, the CDR3 is TGTGCCACACCGACCCGGGACTCCTACGAGCAGTACTTC.

In its sample, this clone was seen a few times. The J gene is TRBJ2-5, the V gene TRBV5-1; no reliable D call. Germline V gene data show CDR1 as SGHRS and CDR2 as YFSETQ. V was cut by 9 bases and J by 0 bases, with 9 bases left in between. The CDR3 contains 12 residues. The CDR3 loop reads CATRRDQETQYF. The CDR3 nucleotides read TGCGCCACACGACGAGACCAAGAGACCCAGTACTTC.

In DNA form, the CDR3 reads TGCGCCAGCAGCTGGGTAGGCGATGAAAAACTGTTTTTT. The encoded protein is CASSWVGDEKLFF. The rearrangement uses TRBV5-1 and TRBJ1-4; D is unresolved. The V gene's germline CDR1 is SGHRS and CDR2 YFSETQ. CDR3 size: 13 residues. Trimming removed 3 bases from V and 6 bases from J, with 9 bases in between.

V is TRBV4-1 and J is TRBJ2-1; no reliable D call. CDR1 and CDR2 (germline): MGHRA, YSYEKL. The V end was cut by 0 bases, the J end by 0 bases, with 12 bases between. CDR3 size: 17 residues. This CDR3 is CASSQDLGIVSYNEQFF. The CDR3 DNA reads TGCGCCAGCAGCCAAGATCTTGGGATTGTCTCCTACAATGAGCAGTTCTTC.

The chain uses TRBV10-3 and TRBJ1-5; D might be TRBD1 (5 bases). Germline-derived CDR1 and CDR2 are ENHRY and SYGVKD. Trimming removed 3 bases at V and 2 bases at J, with 20 bases between. The CDR3 runs 18 residues. The CDR3 DNA reads as TGTGCCATCAGTGATGTTCTGGTGGGGGAAGTAGGCAATCAGCCCCAGCATTTT. Its protein is CAISDVLVGEVGNQPQHF.

This clone has just a few counts. V usage is TRBV20-1 and J usage is TRBJ2-2; D unresolved. In germline, CDR1 is DFQATT, CDR2 SNEGSKA (reference sequence). This CDR3 has 11 amino acids. The V gene lost 6 bases and the J gene lost 4 bases, with 6 bases spanning the gap. CDR3 nucleotide sequence: TGCAGTGCCCGGATCACCGGGGAGCTGTTTTTT. This gives the protein CSARITGELFF.

The chain is built from TRBV12-3 or TRBV12-4 and TRBJ2-7; possible D gene TRBD1, 6 bases. Trimming cost V 5 bases and J 3 bases, with 11 bases left between them. CDR3 size: 13 residues. CDR3 coding DNA: TGTGCCAGCAGTATGGGGGCGATCTACGAGCAGTACTTC. Encoded protein: CASSMGAIYEQYF.

The J gene is TRBJ1-1, the V gene TRBV3-1 (or the pseudogene TRBV3-2); the D gene is possibly TRBD1 (6 bases). The CDR3 has 14 residues. V lost 3 bases and J 4 bases, leaving 12 bases between the germline ends. Looked up from germline, CDR1 is LGHDT and CDR2 is YNNKEL (reference sequence). CDR3 nucleotides: TGTGCCAGCAGCCAGGAAATCAGGGGCACTGAAGCTTTCTTT. This sequence encodes CASSQEIRGTEAFF.

The chain combines TRBV3-1 (or the pseudogene TRBV3-2) with TRBJ2-7; 9 bases fit TRBD2. This CDR3 contains 13 residues. CDR1 is LGHDT and CDR2 is YNNKEL in the germline V gene (reference sequence). Germline trimming cut 7 bases from V and 7 bases from J; bases unmatched to any gene: 8. CDR3 coding DNA: TGTGCCAGCACGCTAGCGGGGAAAGGGGAGCAGTACTTC. As protein: CASTLAGKGEQYF.

V gene TRBV18 combines with J gene TRBJ1-1, with D uncertain. Germline CDR1 KGHSH, CDR2 LQKENI. Trimming took 3 bases from V and 1 from J, leaving 12 bases between them. There are 15 residues in the CDR3. This CDR3 is CASSPTTFGNTEAFF. The CDR3 bases are TGTGCCAGCTCACCGACGACGTTCGGGAACACTGAAGCTTTCTTT.

This chain links TRBV11-2 with TRBJ2-6, with unresolved D. The germline V gene encodes CDR1 SGHAT and CDR2 FQNNGV. Trimming cost V 3 bases and J 1 base, with 16 bases left between them. The CDR3 sequence is 18 residues long. The CDR3 here is CASSFSVGVESGANVLTF. The CDR3 region has the DNA TGTGCCAGCAGCTTTTCGGTGGGCGTAGAATCTGGGGCCAACGTCCTGACTTTC. The variable domain in full, with the rest retrieved from reference TRBV11-2 and TRBJ2-6, is EAGVAQSPRYKIIEKRQSVAFWCNPISGHATLYWYQQILGQGPKLLIQFQNNGVVDDSQLPKDRFSAERLKGVDSTLKIQPAKLEDSAVYLCASSFSVGVESGANVLTFGAGSRLTVL.

The CDR3, as DNA: TGTGCCTGGAACAGGGGACCGAACACTGAAGCTTTCTTT. It codes for CAWNRGPNTEAFF. V is TRBV30 and J is TRBJ1-1; 7 bases are shared with TRBD1. With V trimmed by 4 bases and J by 1 base, 3 bases remained unmatched. Per the germline V gene, CDR1 is GTSNPN and CDR2 is SVGIG (reference sequence). CDR3 length equals 13 residues.

V is TRBV11-2 and J is TRBJ1-3; D not certain. Trimming removed 0 bases from V and 0 bases from J, with 6 bases in between. Germline CDR1 SGHAT, CDR2 FQNNGV. The CDR3 has 15 amino acids. CDR3 coding DNA: TGTGCCAGCAGCTTAGACGTGGGCTCTGGAAACACCATATATTTT. This sequence encodes CASSLDVGSGNTIYF.

J is TRBJ1-2 and V is TRBV5-4, with a possible D match to TRBD1 (5 bases). This CDR3 is 14 amino acids long. V was trimmed by 4 bases and J by 0 bases, leaving 10 bases between them. Germline CDR1 is SGHNT and CDR2 is YYREEE (reference sequence). The CDR3 spells CASSPRDPNYGYTF. The CDR3 DNA follows: TGTGCCAGCAGCCCCCGGGACCCTAACTATGGCTACACCTTC.

The chain is built from TRBV24-1 and TRBJ1-1, with a weak D call TRBD1 (6 bases). The V and J ends lost 3 bases and 5 bases respectively, with 9 bases between them. In germline, CDR1 is KGHDR, CDR2 SFDVKD. The CDR3 is made up of 13 amino acids. The CDR3 reads CATSDNRETEAFF. CDR3 nucleotide sequence: TGTGCCACCAGTGATAACAGGGAAACTGAAGCTTTCTTT.

The CDR3 here is CASSIGTYRGETQYF. Here the CDR3 DNA reads TGTGCCAGTAGTATTGGGACCTACCGGGGAGAGACCCAGTACTTC. The J gene is TRBJ2-5, the V gene TRBV19; D is tentatively TRBD1 or TRBD2 (5 bases each). Germline-derived CDR1 and CDR2 are LNHDA and SQIVND (reference sequence). Trimming removed 3 bases at V and 4 bases at J, with 15 bases between. The CDR3 has 15 residues.

The chain recombines TRBV11-2 with TRBJ2-1, with D possibly matching TRBD1 (5 bases). This CDR3 comprises 15 residues. Per the germline V gene, CDR1 is SGHAT and CDR2 is FQNNGV. V gave up 4 bases and J gave up 2 bases, with 12 bases separating them. The CDR3 region has the DNA TGTGCCAGCAGCTCTCAGGGTGCAACCTACAATGAGCAGTTCTTC. It translates to CASSSQGATYNEQFF.